This T cell receptor beta chain was recovered during a study of cytomegalovirus exposure and HLA in healthy donors (dated by TCRdb to 2016 to 2017). For the wider study: The roughly 700 repertoires of the first cohort and the 120 or so validation repertoires were produced on the same platform, according to a later analysis. The study aimed to test whether signatures of past pathogen exposure could be identified by cataloging public T cell receptors. Along with the approximately 700-subject first cohort, a separate validation cohort of 120 different subjects was used. To predict cytomegalovirus infection status, the study brought together high-throughput TCR immunosequencing, statistical association of individual TCRs with disease status, and machine learning. Overall study outcomes, separate from this receptor: In both the original and validation cohorts, the classifier was reported to diagnose cytomegalovirus status with high specificity and sensitivity. A later analysis lacked HLA typing for the validation cohort, so it scored co-occurrence in that cohort across all 120 repertoires. The authors suggested that the approach could potentially be extended to other disease states and immunological phenotypes. A few of the identified cytomegalovirus-associated TCR beta chains were confirmed in vitro to be specific for cytomegalovirus antigens. The study gave a list of about 160 TCR beta chains associated with cytomegalovirus. Most TCR sequences were seen in very few donors, while some public TCRs were found in many individuals. A later analysis found that TCRs clustered in the first cohort also tended to co-occur in the 120 validation repertoires, with approximately 95% of cluster scores above 0.

Regarding this clone: The antigen it recognizes is unknown. No much larger clonotype is one base removed from it; base qualities were not supplied.

Library creation used the immunoSEQ multiplex PCR assay. The authors' analysis ran thus. A statistical classification framework was built to diagnose cytomegalovirus status from the catalog of TCR beta chain sequences. What TCRdb holds here is the immuneACCESS table cut down to in-frame rearrangements. Part of the clones is not present; checked against another copy, under half of the missing clones reflect an unresolved V gene, and the others are unexplained. That table supplies the V and J calls and clone size; D and trimming were determined from the DNA. For this sample there are about 130,000 clones; 89% appear just once. The ten largest clonotypes hold 1.1% of the sample. Donors formed part of the validation cohort, which comprised some 120 subjects and was distinct from the first cohort of 550 to 850 subjects. The sequencing input was PBMCs. This clonotype was sampled from a woman younger than 30 in good health and CMV-seronegative.

The CDR3 here reads CASSQEGPGANVLTF. At the DNA level, the sequence is TGTGCCAGCAGCCAAGAGGGGCCTGGGGCCAACGTCCTGACTTTC. The chain was built from TRBV4-2 and TRBJ2-6; matching of 5 bases hints at TRBD1 as the D gene. V is shortened by 0 bases, J by 2 bases, and the region joining them spans 5 bases. Taken from cysteine to phenylalanine, the CDR3 has 15 residues. CDR3 DNA only is kept here, 45 bases in frame from base 1. The germline V gene supplies CDR1 LGHNA and CDR2 YNFKEQ.